Shown below are 27 T cell receptor beta chains from a single sample sequenced in a study of blood T cells in healthy people across ages. A second PCR, run for about 7 to 11 cycles, used a sample-barcoded 5' primer plus a J-beta primer mix. MiXCR, applied by TCRdb to the 5' RACE reads, yields one record per CDR3 protein. The sample lists 780,000 or so distinct CDR3 sequences; roughly three fifths were seen once. The sequenced sample consisted of blood. The origin of the receptors is a middle-aged man in good health.

V usage is TRBV2 and J usage is TRBJ2-1, with 9 bases fitting TRBD1. This CDR3 is 17 amino acids long. V was clipped by 6 bases and J by 0 bases; unmatched bases: 9. Germline CDR1 and CDR2: SNHLY and FYNNEI. CDR3 sequence reads: CASSSGTGSSSYNEQFF. The CDR3 DNA is TGTGCCAGCAGCTCCGGGACAGGGTCGAGCTCCTACAATGAGCAGTTCTTC.

This clonotype came up a few times. Compared with germline, one end of the junction differs, possibly owing to a read error. The chain is built from TRBV20-1 and TRBJ2-5; D uncertain. Germline values: CDR1 DFQATT, CDR2 SNEGSKA (reference sequence). The CDR3 has 13 residues. The CDR3 is CSASPAYREAQYF. In DNA, the CDR3 is TGCAGTGCTAGCCCCGCATATAGAGAGGCCCAGTACTTC.

This clonotype was picked up many times. The chain combines TRBV29-1 with TRBJ2-7; 7 bases agree with TRBD1. The CDR3 length is 13 residues. V shed 3 bases and J 2 bases; nucleotides not matched to a gene: 4. The germline V gene encodes CDR1 SQVTM and CDR2 ANQGSEA. The chain's CDR3 is CSVEGQGAYEQYF. CDR3 DNA: TGCAGCGTTGAGGGCCAGGGGGCCTACGAGCAGTACTTC.

This clonotype has a count of ten or more. This chain uses TRBV6-5 with TRBJ2-7; D possibly corresponds to TRBD2 (5 bases). Trimming took 6 bases from V and 3 from J, leaving 18 bases between them. CDR3 length: 15 residues. CDR1 and CDR2 from the germline V gene are MNHEY and SVGAGI. DNA of the CDR3: TGTGCCAGCAGCCTCGGGATGGAGCTATACTACGAGCAGTACTTC. Protein sequence: CASSLGMELYYEQYF.

J is TRBJ1-5 and V is TRBV28; D possibly corresponds to TRBD1 (6 bases). In germline, CDR1 is MDHEN, CDR2 SYDVKM. V was shortened by 8 bases and J by 11 bases, with 16 bases between the two germline ends. The CDR3 spans 12 residues. Here the CDR3 DNA reads TGTGCCAGCGGAAGGCAGGGGTGGGCCCAGCATTTT. Its protein product is CASGRQGWAQHF.

J is TRBJ1-2 and V is TRBV7-9; 8 bases line up with TRBD1. With V trimmed by 1 base and J by 8 bases, 12 bases remained unmatched. Germline loops: CDR1 SEHNR, CDR2 FQNEAQ (reference sequence). The CDR3 is 16 amino acids. CDR3 region: CASSLDSGRGQEGYTF. As DNA, the CDR3 is TGTGCCAGCAGCTTAGACTCGGGCAGGGGGCAAGAAGGCTACACCTTC.

The chain recombines TRBV20-1 with TRBJ1-5; TRBD1 is a possible D gene (5 bases). The germline V gene encodes CDR1 DFQATT and CDR2 SNEGSKA (reference sequence). This CDR3 comprises 17 residues. The V and J ends lost 3 bases and 2 bases respectively, with 20 bases between them. CDR3 in amino acids: CSASPGQATGGNQPQHF. CDR3 bases: TGCAGTGCTAGCCCTGGGCAGGCAACGGGGGGCAATCAGCCCCAGCATTTT.

This clonotype was detected ten times or more. This chain links TRBV25-1 with TRBJ2-1; 12 bases are shared with TRBD2. CDR1 and CDR2 (germline): MGHDK, SYGVNS. Losses at the gene ends were 4 bases for V and 6 bases for J; bases not matched to a gene: 4. The CDR3 is 15 residues long. The CDR3 nucleotides read TGTGCCAGCAGTGCAAGACTAGCGGGAGTCAATGAGCAGTTCTTC. Its protein is CASSARLAGVNEQFF.

About this clonotype: Possible read error: a much larger clone is one base away. CDR3 nucleotides: TGTGCCGGCAGTTTGACACTGTGGGCTGTCTTGTACTTC. Protein: CAGSLTLWAVLYF. The chain is built from TRBV7-9 and TRBJ2-7; D gene uncertain. The CDR3 length is 13 residues. Germline V gives CDR1 SEHNR, CDR2 FQNEAQ (reference sequence).

The gene calls are TRBV29-1 and TRBJ1-1, with 7 bases aligning to TRBD1. The V gene's germline CDR1 is SQVTM and CDR2 ANQGSEA. The CDR3 loop spans 12 amino acids. The J segment lost 3 bases and the V segment lost 5 bases, leaving 3 bases of the junction unmatched. The CDR3 region is CSVTGVDTEAFF. DNA of the CDR3: TGCAGCGTTACAGGGGTGGACACTGAAGCTTTCTTT.

The CDR3 DNA follows: TGTGCCAGCAGCGTCTTCTCGCGGACTAGTGTAAACAATGAGCAGTTCTTC. Protein sequence: CASSVFSRTSVNNEQFF. This sequence joins TRBV9 and TRBJ2-1, with 7 bases fitting TRBD2. The V gene end was trimmed by 2 bases and the J gene end by 5 bases; junction bases not matched to a gene: 13. CDR1 is SGDLS and CDR2 is YYNGEE in the germline V gene. The CDR3 is 17 amino acids.

This sequence joins TRBV20-1 and TRBJ2-5; 8 bases fit TRBD1. CDR3 length equals 15 residues. The germline CDR1 and CDR2 sequences are DFQATT and SNEGSKA (reference sequence). The V and J ends lost 2 bases and 11 bases, in that order; junction bases with no gene match: 16. The CDR3 bases are TGCAGTGCTAGACTTTCCGGACAGGGTTACAATGAGCAGTACTTC. This gives the protein CSARLSGQGYNEQYF.

This clonotype was detected once. The rearrangement uses TRBV7-2 and TRBJ2-3; 9 bases are a match to TRBD2. The CDR3 is 20 amino acids. In germline, CDR1 is SGHTA, CDR2 FQGNSA. Unmatched junction bases numbered 22, after V lost 4 bases and J lost 5 bases. The DNA for the CDR3 is TGTGCCAGCAGCTCAGCCTCCTTCGGGGCGGGAGGGGAAAGTCAAGATACGCAGTATTTT. This sequence encodes CASSSASFGAGGESQDTQYF.

This clonotype was counted many times. This sequence joins TRBV5-1 and TRBJ1-2; the D is unclear. CDR1 and CDR2 from the germline V gene are SGHRS and YFSETQ. V was shortened by 4 bases and J by 8 bases, with 24 bases between the two germline ends. The CDR3 has 16 amino acids. CDR3 DNA sequence: TGCGCCAGCAGCCTCCACAGCACCGTGGTCGATTACGGCTACACCTTC. This translates into CASSLHSTVVDYGYTF.

The chain recombines TRBV7-9 with TRBJ2-7; no definite D call. Germline V gives CDR1 SEHNR, CDR2 FQNEAQ (reference sequence). V lost 5 bases and J 0 bases, leaving 11 bases between the germline ends. The CDR3 is 14 residues long. CDR3 sequence (DNA): TGTGCCAGCAGCGGTGGTACGTACTCCTACGAGCAGTACTTC. This codes for CASSGGTYSYEQYF.

The rearrangement links TRBV4-1 to TRBJ2-7, with TRBD2 as a possible D gene (6 bases). The V gene lost 0 bases and the J gene lost 4 bases, with 25 bases spanning the gap. Germline CDR1 is MGHRA and CDR2 is YSYEKL. The CDR3 is made up of 19 amino acids. The CDR3: CASSQELGGASPLRYEQYF. CDR3 in DNA: TGCGCCAGCAGCCAAGAACTGGGCGGGGCCAGCCCCTTGCGTTACGAGCAGTACTTC.

The rearrangement joins TRBV12-3 or TRBV12-4 to TRBJ2-1, with 13 bases matching TRBD2. The CDR3 is 14 amino acids. With 11 bases clipped from V and 9 bases from J, the junction kept 10 bases outside the gene matches. This CDR3 is CAGQLAGGQGEQFF. CDR3 in DNA: TGTGCCGGCCAACTAGCGGGAGGGCAGGGTGAGCAGTTCTTC.

The chain uses TRBV3-1 and TRBJ2-5; D is possibly TRBD2 (6 bases). The J call may be wrong; the DNA end is better matched by TRBJ2-7. The CDR3 is 15 residues long. Per germline, CDR1 LGHDT and CDR2 YNNKEL (reference sequence). The CDR3 coding sequence is TGTGCCAGCAGCCAAGTGACTAGGCCGCCTGGCGAGCAGTACTTC. Protein sequence: CASSQVTRPPGEQYF.

The J gene is TRBJ1-5, the V gene TRBV20-1; 8 bases align to TRBD1. The CDR3 consists of 12 residues. In germline, CDR1 is DFQATT, CDR2 SNEGSKA (reference sequence). The V and J ends lost 6 bases and 2 bases, in that order; junction bases with no gene match: 0. In DNA, the CDR3 is TGCAGTGCGGACAGGGGCAATCAGCCCCAGCATTTT. Translated, it gives CSADRGNQPQHF.

This clonotype was detected a few times. V gene TRBV4-2 combines with J gene TRBJ2-5, with 7 bases fitting TRBD2. Looked up from germline, CDR1 is LGHNA and CDR2 is YNFKEQ. V was pared by 1 base and J by 2 bases, with 10 bases of the junction left unmatched. CDR3 length: 17 residues. The CDR3 DNA reads as TGTGCCAGCAGCCAAGTTGGGAGGGAGCGAACTCAAGAGACCCAGTACTTC. This encodes CASSQVGRERTQETQYF.

This clonotype was detected only a few times. The rearrangement joins TRBV4-1 to TRBJ2-7, with 12 bases matching TRBD2. Trimming cost V 3 bases and J 3 bases; bases outside gene matches: 3. The CDR3 covers 15 residues. The germline CDR1 and CDR2 sequences are MGHRA and YSYEKL. This CDR3 reads CASSQRLAGDYEQYF. The CDR3 DNA reads as TGCGCCAGCAGCCAGAGACTAGCGGGAGACTACGAGCAGTACTTC.

This chain connects TRBV14 to TRBJ1-2; D is undetermined. V lost 3 bases to trimming and J lost 1 base, with 12 bases between them. Germline-derived CDR1 and CDR2 are SGHDN and FVKESK. CDR3 length: 15 residues. The CDR3 is CASSQETIFNYGYTF. CDR3 DNA sequence: TGTGCCAGCAGCCAGGAGACCATCTTTAACTATGGCTACACCTTC.

V gene TRBV2 combines with J gene TRBJ1-2; the match to TRBD1 covers 12 bases. Germline CDR1 and CDR2: SNHLY and FYNNEI. V lost 7 bases, J lost 6 bases, and 15 bases stayed unmatched. This CDR3 region has 17 residues. The CDR3 sequence is CASTKGTGGSVWHGYTF. Written as DNA, the CDR3 is TGTGCCAGCACAAAAGGGACAGGGGGCTCGGTGTGGCATGGCTACACCTTC.

In the case of this clonotype: A read error may account for a junction end that differs from germline. The CDR3 DNA is TGCAGTGCGCGGACAGGGGACTCCTACGTGCAGTACTTC. It yields the protein CSARTGDSYVQYF. V and J are TRBV20-1 and TRBJ2-7; 9 bases agree with TRBD1. The CDR3 has 13 amino acids. In germline, CDR1 is DFQATT, CDR2 SNEGSKA (reference sequence).

The chain employs TRBV7-8 and TRBJ2-7; D unclear. CDR3 length: 14 amino acids. With 3 bases removed from V and 2 bases from J, the gap between germline ends came to 11 bases. Looked up from germline, CDR1 is SGHVS and CDR2 is FQNEAQ. CDR3 region: CASSLSQQTYEQYF. DNA for the CDR3: TGTGCCAGCAGCTTGAGCCAACAAACCTACGAGCAGTACTTC.

V and J are TRBV5-1 and TRBJ2-7, with D uncertain. The CDR3 has 14 amino acids. Deletions cut 2 bases from V and 5 bases from J, with 14 bases between. The germline gives CDR1 SGHRS, CDR2 YFSETQ. The CDR3 DNA follows: TGCGCCAGCAGCTTAGTTGAGAGTTCCCACGAGCAGTACTTC. It yields the protein CASSLVESSHEQYF. Full variable domain (missing parts from reference TRBV5-1 and TRBJ2-7): KAGVTQTPRYLIKTRGQQVTLSCSPISGHRSVSWYQQTPGQGLQFLFEYFSETQRNKGNFPGRFSGRQFSNSRSEMNVSTLELGDSALYLCASSLVESSHEQYFGPGTRLTVT.

This clonotype was observed a handful of times. The V call is TRBV27, the J call TRBJ2-2; 8 nucleotides line up with TRBD1. The V and J ends lost 2 bases and 4 bases, in that order; junction bases with no gene match: 6. The CDR3 has 16 amino acids. Looked up from germline, CDR1 is MNHEY and CDR2 is SMNVEV (reference sequence). The CDR3 loop is CASSLLSGGSTGELFF. CDR3 nucleotide sequence: TGTGCCAGCAGTTTACTCTCAGGGGGCTCCACCGGGGAGCTGTTTTTT.